The clone carrying this T cell receptor beta chain was seen repeatedly, ten times or more. Its antigen is not identified. The data derive from a study of neurological immune-mediated disorders. TCRdb re-analysed the 5' RACE reads in MiXCR, keeping a single row per CDR3 protein. Among tens of thousands of distinct CDR3 sequences listed, about 1.8% were seen once. The germline V gene encodes CDR1 LNHNV and CDR2 YYDKDF (reference sequence). CDR3 length: 15 amino acids. The V gene end was trimmed by 3 bases and the J gene end by 8 bases; junction bases not matched to a gene: 12. The study's findings and limits: It was HTLV-1-associated myelopathy that showed the most TCR clonal expansion, while multiple sclerosis showed the least, falling below healthy controls. It was the repertoires of 18 of 34 multiple sclerosis patients that phylogenetic grouping placed in one related-CDR3 cluster, which is a possible signature.

The receptor comes from a middle-aged woman with multiple sclerosis. Sequencing was performed on PBMCs. V and J are TRBV15 and TRBJ1-2; 7 bases fit TRBD1. The CDR3 reads CATSRDRTSYTGYTF. The CDR3 nucleotides read TGTGCCACCAGCAGGGACAGGACTTCTTATACCGGCTACACCTTC.